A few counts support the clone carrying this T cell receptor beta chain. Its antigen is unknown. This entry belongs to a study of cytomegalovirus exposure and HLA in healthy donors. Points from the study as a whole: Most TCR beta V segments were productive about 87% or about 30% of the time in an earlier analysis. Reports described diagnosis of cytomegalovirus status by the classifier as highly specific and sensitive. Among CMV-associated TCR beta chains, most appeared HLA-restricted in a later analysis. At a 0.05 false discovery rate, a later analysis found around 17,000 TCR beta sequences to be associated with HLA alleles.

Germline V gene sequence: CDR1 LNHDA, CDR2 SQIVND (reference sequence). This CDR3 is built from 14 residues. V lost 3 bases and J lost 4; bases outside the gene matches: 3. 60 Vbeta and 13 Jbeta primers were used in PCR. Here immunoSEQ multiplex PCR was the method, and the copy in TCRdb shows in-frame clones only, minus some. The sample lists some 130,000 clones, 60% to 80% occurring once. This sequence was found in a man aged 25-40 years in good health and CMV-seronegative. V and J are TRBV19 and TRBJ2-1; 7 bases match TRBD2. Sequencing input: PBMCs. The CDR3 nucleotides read TGTGCCAGTAGTATGGGGACTAAATACAATGAGCAGTTCTTC. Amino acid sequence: CASSMGTKYNEQFF.